Detailed here is one T cell receptor (beta chain). This clonotype occurred a few times. Its antigen is unknown. No quality values exist for individual bases; no much larger clone is one base distant. The record originates from a study of CD8 T cells in ankylosing spondylitis (dated by TCRdb to the late 2010s). Describing the broader study: To find TCR variants linked to disease, the study profiled T cell receptor beta repertoires in ankylosing spondylitis patients and healthy donors. The full study cohort comprised 25 ankylosing spondylitis patients and 85 to 120 healthy donors. Peripheral blood was sampled, and synovial fluid was also collected from ankylosing spondylitis patients. What the research found in general, with its limitations: A TCR beta motif made up of fewer than 10 highly homologous amino acid variants appeared to be characteristic of blood from ankylosing spondylitis patients. Significant enrichment of the disease-linked clones was reported in matched synovial fluid samples from ankylosing spondylitis patients. The disease-linked clones showed a CD8+ phenotype and occurred at relatively low frequencies in peripheral blood. Some TCR beta motif variants had previously been reported in synovial fluid and blood of reactive arthritis patients, which suggested common disease-initiation mechanisms.

CDR1 and CDR2 were assigned from the germline V gene (reference sequence) as DFQATT and SNEGSKA. Reading from cysteine to phenylalanine, the CDR3 counts 16 amino acids. This entry keeps only the CDR3 DNA: 48 bases, framed from base 1. V is reduced by 4 bases and J by 8 bases, leaving a spacing of 23 bases between them. The sample was run on an Illumina HiSeq 2500. Quantitative 5'-RACE with molecular barcodes was used to prepare TCR beta libraries. Per the source publication's procedure: A new computational method based on a probabilistic model of VDJ rearrangement was used to identify disease-linked TCR variants. TCRdb applied fastp at Q25 and MiXCR to the public reads, then kept only in-frame beta chains. Entries that share a CDR3 protein sequence are merged under the most common genes and DNA. For this entry, the V and J calls and clone size follow TCRdb and not the study's own pipeline. A total of about 800,000 distinct CDR3 sequences appear in this sample, approximately 12% of them only once. Around 0.51% of the sample is in the top ten clones.

Sequenced material: blood, either unsorted or a sorted T cell fraction (not recorded which). The clonotype comes from a male donor with ankylosing spondylitis. In this chain, TRBV20-1 is recombined with TRBJ1-4; TRBD1 is perhaps the D gene, given 5 matching bases. The CDR3 amino acid sequence is: CSAMGGAAGRVEKLFF. The DNA sequence is as follows: TGCAGTGCTATGGGAGGGGCAGCCGGACGGGTGGAAAAACTGTTTTTT.